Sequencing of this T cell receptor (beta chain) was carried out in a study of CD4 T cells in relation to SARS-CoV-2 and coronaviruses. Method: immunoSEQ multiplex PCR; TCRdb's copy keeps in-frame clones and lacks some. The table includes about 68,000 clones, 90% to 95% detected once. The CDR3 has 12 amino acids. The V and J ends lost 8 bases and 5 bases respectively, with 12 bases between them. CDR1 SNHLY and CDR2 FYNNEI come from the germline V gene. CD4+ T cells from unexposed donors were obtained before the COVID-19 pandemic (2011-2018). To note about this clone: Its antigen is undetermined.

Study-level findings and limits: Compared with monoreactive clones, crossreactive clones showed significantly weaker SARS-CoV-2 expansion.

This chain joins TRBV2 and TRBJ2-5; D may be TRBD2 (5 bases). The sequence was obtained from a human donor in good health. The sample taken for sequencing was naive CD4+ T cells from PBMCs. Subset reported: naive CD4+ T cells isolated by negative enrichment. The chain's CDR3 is CASEGPGETQYF. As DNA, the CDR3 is TGTGCCAGCGAGGGTCCGGGGGAGACCCAGTACTTC.